The next 21 T cell receptor beta chains were all read from a single sample in a study of T cell repertoires in cytomegalovirus infection. TCRdb re-called the reads with MiXCR, one entry per CDR3 protein. Of 150,000 to 200,000 distinct CDR3 sequences listed, roughly 9.8% are singletons. What was sequenced was PBMCs. The receptors were gathered from a human donor in good health (CMV status not recorded). Some clones in this sample may be carry-over from other donors' samples.

This clonotype was detected many times. The chain links TRBV7-2 to TRBJ2-1; 7 nucleotides agree with TRBD2. V trimming: 5 bases; J trimming: 9 bases; junction bases outside the gene matches: 16. This CDR3 has 16 residues. The germline V gene encodes CDR1 SGHTA and CDR2 FQGNSA. The CDR3 protein is CASSRQETSWGVEQFF. The CDR3 DNA reads TGTGCCAGCAGCCGGCAAGAGACTAGCTGGGGGGTTGAGCAGTTCTTC.

In this sample, this clonotype turned up many times. The V call is TRBV20-1, the J call TRBJ1-1; D is perhaps TRBD1 (5 bases). Germline values: CDR1 DFQATT, CDR2 SNEGSKA (reference sequence). This CDR3 has 14 residues. V dropped 3 bases and J dropped 11 bases, with 22 bases sitting between them. The chain's CDR3 is CSASLGRSSTQAFF. In DNA form, the CDR3 reads TGCAGTGCTAGCTTGGGACGCAGCTCCACGCAGGCTTTCTTT.

The chain employs TRBV20-1 and TRBJ1-2, with 9 bases that match TRBD1. Germline CDR1 DFQATT, CDR2 SNEGSKA (reference sequence). The CDR3 extends over 13 amino acids. V lost 6 bases and J lost 7; bases outside the gene matches: 9. The CDR3 DNA is TGCAGTGCAGACACCGGGACAGGGTTTGGCTACACCTTC. Amino acid sequence: CSADTGTGFGYTF.

This clonotype was seen a few times. The chain is built from TRBV6-1 and TRBJ1-6, with TRBD1 as a possible D gene (5 bases). The length of the CDR3 is 13 residues. Trimming cost V 6 bases and J 7 bases, with 10 bases left between them. Germline V gives CDR1 MNHNS, CDR2 SASEGT. CDR3 amino acids: CASRPRQNSPLHF. Here the CDR3 DNA reads TGTGCCAGCAGACCGCGACAGAATTCACCCCTCCACTTT.

J is TRBJ2-1 and V is TRBV28; 14 bases line up with TRBD2. V lost 6 bases, J lost 9 bases, and 7 bases stayed unmatched. Germline V gene sequence: CDR1 MDHEN, CDR2 SYDVKM. CDR3 length equals 15 residues. CDR3: CASSGLAGGFGEQFF. The CDR3 DNA reads TGTGCCAGCAGCGGACTAGCGGGAGGTTTTGGTGAGCAGTTCTTC.

This clonotype was seen ten or more times. V is TRBV7-2 and J is TRBJ1-1; D is ambiguous. The CDR3 consists of 14 residues. V was trimmed by 7 bases and J by 6 bases, leaving 18 bases between them. Germline values: CDR1 SGHTA, CDR2 FQGNSA. CDR3 sequence reads: CASILGRSVSEAFF. CDR3 nucleotides: TGTGCCAGCATCCTAGGACGGTCTGTGTCTGAAGCTTTCTTT.

The chain couples TRBV20-1 to TRBJ1-4, with 7 bases matching TRBD1. V was clipped by 0 bases and J by 4 bases; unmatched bases: 8. Germline V gene data show CDR1 as DFQATT and CDR2 as SNEGSKA (reference sequence). The CDR3 extends over 16 amino acids. The CDR3 protein is CSARDPHRGNNEKLFF. The CDR3 region has the DNA TGCAGTGCTAGAGATCCCCACAGGGGCAATAATGAAAAACTGTTTTTT.

At least ten counts were recorded for this clonotype. The V gene is TRBV5-6, the J gene TRBJ1-1; D perhaps matches TRBD1 (5 bases). V gave up 3 bases and J gave up 8 bases, with 20 bases separating them. The CDR3 extends over 15 amino acids. Germline-derived CDR1 and CDR2 are SGHDT and YYEEEE. CDR3 region: CASSSTALLVDEAFF. The CDR3, as DNA: TGTGCCAGCAGCTCGACAGCGTTGTTGGTCGACGAAGCTTTCTTT.

The chain employs TRBV4-3 and TRBJ2-5; D is perhaps TRBD2 (6 bases). The V end was cut by 1 base, the J end by 2 bases, with 11 bases between. Germline V gene sequence: CDR1 LGHNA, CDR2 YSLEER. The CDR3 is made up of 15 amino acids. The CDR3 protein is CASSQGWTTQETQYF. The CDR3 DNA sequence: TGCGCCAGCAGCCAAGGGTGGACTACTCAAGAGACCCAGTACTTC.

This clonotype was seen a handful of times. V and J are TRBV6-1 and TRBJ2-7; 7 bases line up with TRBD1. The CDR3 consists of 15 residues. Germline loops: CDR1 MNHNS, CDR2 SASEGT. J gave up 2 bases and V 5 bases, and 9 bases lay outside the gene matches. DNA for the CDR3: TGTGCCAGCAGTCCAGGTCCGGGACAGACCTACGAGCAGTACTTC. It yields the protein CASSPGPGQTYEQYF.

This clonotype occurred many times. The chain has TRBV29-1 and TRBJ1-5; D is unresolved. The CDR3 covers 13 residues. Germline V gene lookup returns CDR1 SQVTM and CDR2 ANQGSEA. Trimming stripped 5 bases from V and 6 bases from J, with 14 bases between. This CDR3 reads CSVTESGSQPQHF. In DNA form, the CDR3 reads TGCAGCGTTACAGAGTCGGGTAGTCAGCCCCAGCATTTT.

This clonotype has a count of ten or more. This rearrangement joins TRBV6-2 or TRBV6-3 to TRBJ2-7, with TRBD1 matching 9 bases. The CDR3 consists of 16 residues. Trimming removed 5 bases from V and 1 base from J; junction bases left unmatched: 9. Germline V gene data show CDR1 as MNHEY and CDR2 as SVGEGT. The CDR3 DNA follows: TGTGCCAGCAGTCCCTCCGGGACAGGGATGTCCTACGAGCAGTACTTC. Its translation: CASSPSGTGMSYEQYF.

In its sample, this clonotype was seen many times. This chain joins TRBV7-2 and TRBJ1-1, with D maybe TRBD1 (6 bases). The V end lost 4 bases, the J end lost 4 bases, and 13 bases lay between the germline ends. This CDR3 comprises 14 residues. Germline loops: CDR1 SGHTA, CDR2 FQGNSA. CDR3 bases: TGTGCCAGCAGCTCCAGGGGCGGCGGCACTGAAGCTTTCTTT. As protein: CASSSRGGGTEAFF. Supplemented by reference TRBV7-2 and TRBJ1-1, the full variable domain reads GAGVSQSPSNKVTEKGKDVELRCDPISGHTALYWYRQSLGQGLEFLIYFQGNSAPDKSGLPSDRFSAERTGGSVSTLTIQRTQQEDSAVYLCASSSRGGGTEAFFGQGTRLTVV.

This clonotype was observed at least ten times. The gene calls are TRBV12-3 or TRBV12-4 and TRBJ1-1; D might be TRBD1 (6 bases). Trimming left V 4 bases short and J 7 bases short, with 16 bases between. This CDR3 has 14 amino acids. DNA for the CDR3: TGTGCCAGCAGTTACCGGGGCAGGGGAAATGAAGCTTTCTTT. Translating it yields CASSYRGRGNEAFF.

This clonotype was found many times. The rearrangement joins TRBV7-2 to TRBJ1-5; tentatively, D is TRBD1 (6 bases). Looked up from germline, CDR1 is SGHTA and CDR2 is FQGNSA. The CDR3 contains 14 residues. Trimming pared 5 bases from V and 3 bases from J, leaving 11 bases between. CDR3 nucleotides: TGTGCCAGCAGCAAGGACAGCAACAATCAGCCCCAGCATTTT. This codes for CASSKDSNNQPQHF.

This clonotype was seen many times. The V call is TRBV11-2, the J call TRBJ2-4, with TRBD1 identical over 12 bases. This CDR3 is built from 20 residues. Per germline, CDR1 SGHAT and CDR2 FQNNGV. Trimming cost V 5 bases and J 1 base; bases outside gene matches: 15. The DNA of the CDR3 is TGTGCCAGCAGCAAAGTGCGACCGGGACAGGGGGCCAATGCCAAAAACATTCAGTACTTC. Protein product: CASSKVRPGQGANAKNIQYF.

The chain is built from TRBV6-6 and TRBJ1-5; 7 nucleotides align to TRBD1. Per germline, CDR1 MNHNY and CDR2 SVGAGI (reference sequence). This CDR3 is 13 amino acids long. V lost 7 bases, J lost 5 bases, and 5 bases stayed unmatched. The CDR3 DNA reads as TGTGCCAGCACTTCCCAGGGGGATCAGCCCCAGCATTTT. The encoded protein is CASTSQGDQPQHF.

This chain joins TRBV20-1 and TRBJ2-5, with TRBD2 matching over 7 bases. The CDR3 sequence is 16 residues long. J was trimmed by 4 bases and V by 1 base; bases with no gene match: 12. Germline values: CDR1 DFQATT, CDR2 SNEGSKA (reference sequence). CDR3 DNA sequence: TGCAGTGCTAGAGCTATGGGGAGGGGTGGGCGAGAGACCCAGTACTTC. Its protein product is CSARAMGRGGRETQYF.

The chain couples TRBV27 to TRBJ2-3; D remains unclear. Germline loops: CDR1 MNHEY, CDR2 SMNVEV (reference sequence). V lost 6 bases and J lost 3, with 10 bases in between. This CDR3 has 13 residues. The CDR3 spells CASRGSDTDTQYF. DNA for the CDR3: TGTGCCAGCAGGGGAAGCGATACAGATACGCAGTATTTT.

This chain uses TRBV29-1 with TRBJ2-2, with 9 bases matching TRBD2. The CDR3 runs 14 residues. The V gene end was trimmed by 7 bases and the J gene end by 2 bases; junction bases not matched to a gene: 5. Germline lookup yields CDR1 SQVTM and CDR2 ANQGSEA. This CDR3 is CSARAGGNTGELFF. CDR3 nucleotide sequence: TGCAGCGCTCGAGCGGGGGGAAACACCGGGGAGCTGTTTTTT.

This clonotype has a count of ten or more. This chain links TRBV7-2 with TRBJ2-5, with 13 bases identical to TRBD2. The germline V gene encodes CDR1 SGHTA and CDR2 FQGNSA. Unmatched junction bases numbered 2, after V lost 0 bases and J lost 4 bases. CDR3 length: 16 residues. The chain's CDR3 is CASSLARLAGGETQYF. The DNA of the CDR3 is TGTGCCAGCAGCTTAGCGCGACTAGCGGGGGGAGAGACCCAGTACTTC.